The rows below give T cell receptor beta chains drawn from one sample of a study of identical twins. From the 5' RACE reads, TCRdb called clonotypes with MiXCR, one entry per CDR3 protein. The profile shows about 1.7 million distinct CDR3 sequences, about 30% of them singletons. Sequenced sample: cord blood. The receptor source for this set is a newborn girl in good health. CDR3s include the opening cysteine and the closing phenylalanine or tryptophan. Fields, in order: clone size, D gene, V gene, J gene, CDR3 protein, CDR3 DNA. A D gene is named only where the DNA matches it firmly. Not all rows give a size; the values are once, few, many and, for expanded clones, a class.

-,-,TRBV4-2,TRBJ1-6,CASSQDRGRGWSPLHF,TGTGCCAGCAGCCAAGACCGTGGCCGGGGTTGGTCACCCCTCCACTTT
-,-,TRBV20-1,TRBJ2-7,CSAGQPPSYEQYF,TGCAGTGCCGGACAGCCCCCCTCCTACGAGCAGTACTTC
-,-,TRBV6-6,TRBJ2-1,CASDNPGPYYNEQFF,TGTGCCAGCGACAACCCTGGGCCCTACTACAATGAGCAGTTCTTC
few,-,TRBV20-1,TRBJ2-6,CSAPSLTSGANVLTF,TGCAGTGCCCCTAGTTTGACCTCTGGGGCCAACGTCCTGACTTTC
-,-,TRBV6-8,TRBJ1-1,CAPQTGTGTEAFF,TGTGCCCCCCAAACGGGGACCGGCACTGAAGCTTTCTTT
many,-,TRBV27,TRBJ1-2,CASSFSSLYGYTF,TGTGCCAGCAGTTTTTCCTCTTTATATGGCTACACCTTC
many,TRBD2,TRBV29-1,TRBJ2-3,CSVARLAGGDTQYF,TGCAGCGTTGCCCGGCTAGCGGGAGGAGATACGCAGTATTTT
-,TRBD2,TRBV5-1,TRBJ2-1,CASSYTSGAVNEHFF,TGCGCCAGCAGCTACACTAGCGGGGCCGTCAATGAGCACTTCTTC
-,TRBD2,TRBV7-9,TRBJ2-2,CASSSQLAGNTGELFF,TGTGCCAGCAGCTCCCAACTAGCGGGGAACACCGGGGAGCTGTTTTTT
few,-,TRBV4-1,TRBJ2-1,CASSQDWGSVPFF,TGCGCCAGCAGCCAAGATTGGGGTAGCGTTCCGTTCTTC
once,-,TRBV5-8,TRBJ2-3,CACSFSSSGSADTQYF,TGTGCCTGCAGCTTCAGCTCTAGTGGGAGCGCAGATACGCAGTATTTT
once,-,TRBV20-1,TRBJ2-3,CSARVLAEDTQYF,TGCAGTGCTAGGGTTCTAGCAGAAGATACGCAGTATTTT
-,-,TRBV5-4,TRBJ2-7,CASSFPSTYEQYF,TGTGCCAGCAGCTTCCCCTCAACCTACGAGCAGTACTTC
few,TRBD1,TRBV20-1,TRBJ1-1,CSVVRQGAWAFF,TGCAGTGTCGTAAGACAGGGGGCATGGGCTTTCTTT
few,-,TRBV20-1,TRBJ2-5,CSARGKPSRVQETQYF,TGCAGTGCTAGAGGCAAACCCTCTAGAGTTCAAGAGACCCAGTACTTC
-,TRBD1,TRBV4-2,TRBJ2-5,CASSQAGQTQLGEQYF,TGTGCCAGCAGCCAAGCGGGACAGACTCAGTTGGGTGAGCAGTACTTC
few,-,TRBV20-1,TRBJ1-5,CSASGGEYSNQPQHF,TGCAGTGCTAGTGGCGGGGAATATAGCAATCAGCCCCAGCATTTT
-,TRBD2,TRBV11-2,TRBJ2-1,CASSLGRLAGDSYNEQFF,TGTGCCAGCAGCTTAGGCCGACTTGCGGGGGACTCCTACAATGAGCAGTTCTTC
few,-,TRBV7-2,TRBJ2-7,CASSLVPVQGVTYEQYF,TGTGCCAGCAGCTTAGTACCCGTCCAGGGAGTTACCTACGAGCAGTACTTC
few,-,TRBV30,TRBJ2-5,CAWTLGQTQYF,TGTGCCTGGACGCTAGGACAGACCCAGTACTTC
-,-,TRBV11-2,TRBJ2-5,CASSSGHPQETQYF,TGTGCCAGCAGCTCAGGACACCCCCAAGAGACCCAGTACTTC
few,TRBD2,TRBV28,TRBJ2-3,CASSLGGLALMADTQYF,TGTGCCAGCAGTTTGGGCGGACTAGCTTTGATGGCAGATACGCAGTATTTT
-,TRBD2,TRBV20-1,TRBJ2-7,CSARSSGRFGYEQYF,TGCAGTGCTAGATCTAGCGGGAGGTTTGGGTACGAGCAGTACTTC
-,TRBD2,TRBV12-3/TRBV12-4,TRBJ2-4,CASSFPRTSGGYNEQYF,TGTGCCAGCAGTTTCCCCCGGACTAGCGGGGGCTACAATGAGCAGTACTTC
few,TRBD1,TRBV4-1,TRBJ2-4,CASSHPMDRGTKNIQYF,TGCGCCAGCAGCCACCCGATGGACAGGGGAACCAAAAACATTCAGTACTTC
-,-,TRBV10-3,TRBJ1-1,CAATSTGMNTEAFF,TGTGCCGCCACCTCGACAGGTATGAACACTGAAGCTTTCTTT
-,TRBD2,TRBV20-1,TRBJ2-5,CSARLGLAGEQYF,TGCAGTGCTAGATTGGGACTAGCGGGTGAGCAGTACTTC
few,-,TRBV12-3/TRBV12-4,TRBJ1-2,CASSYIRLGYTF,TGTGCCAGCAGCTACATCCGCCTGGGCTACACCTTC
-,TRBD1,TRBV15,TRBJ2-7,CATSRDGPGQGVQYF,TGTGCCACCAGCAGAGATGGCCCGGGACAGGGTGTCCAGTACTTC
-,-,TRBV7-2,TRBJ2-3,CASSLAGSRTQYF,TGTGCCAGCAGCTTAGCAGGGAGCCGGACGCAGTATTTT
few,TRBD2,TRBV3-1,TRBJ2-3,CASSQLVGLAGADTQYF,TGTGCCAGCAGCCAGCTCGTCGGACTAGCGGGAGCAGATACGCAGTATTTT
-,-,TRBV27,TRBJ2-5,CASSPLLGWDNEQYF,TGTGCCAGCAGTCCCCTACTAGGGTGGGACAATGAGCAGTACTTC
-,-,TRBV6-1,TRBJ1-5,CASSSRQFYSNQPQHF,TGTGCCAGCAGTTCCCGACAGTTTTATAGCAATCAGCCCCAGCATTTT
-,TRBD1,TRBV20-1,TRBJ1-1,CSARRTGVVNTEAFF,TGCAGTGCCCGAAGGACAGGGGTCGTGAACACTGAAGCTTTCTTT
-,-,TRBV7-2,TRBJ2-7,CASSFSLAGYEQYF,TGTGCCAGCAGCTTTTCCCTAGCAGGGTACGAGCAGTACTTC
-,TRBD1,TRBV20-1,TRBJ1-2,CSYSDRGANERFGGYTF,TGCAGCTACTCCGACAGGGGAGCAAATGAGAGATTCGGTGGCTACACCTTC
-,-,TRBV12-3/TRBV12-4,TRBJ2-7,CASRTDAYEQYF,TGTGCCAGCAGGACAGACGCCTACGAGCAGTACTTC
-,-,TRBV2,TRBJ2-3,CASSATTNPTDTQYF,TGTGCCAGCAGTGCTACAACTAACCCAACAGATACGCAGTATTTT
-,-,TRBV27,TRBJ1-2,CASSLVYPNVYGYTF,TGTGCCAGCAGTTTGGTATATCCAAACGTCTATGGCTACACCTTC
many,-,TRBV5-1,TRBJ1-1,CASSFSENTEAFF,TGCGCCAGCAGCTTCAGCGAGAACACTGAAGCTTTCTTT
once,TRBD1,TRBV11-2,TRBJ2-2,CASNPGQGYTGELFF,TGTGCCAGCAACCCGGGACAGGGTTACACCGGGGAGCTGTTTTTT
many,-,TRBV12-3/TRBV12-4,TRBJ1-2,CASSLRRALNYGYTF,TGTGCCAGCAGTTTACGCAGGGCATTAAACTATGGCTACACCTTC